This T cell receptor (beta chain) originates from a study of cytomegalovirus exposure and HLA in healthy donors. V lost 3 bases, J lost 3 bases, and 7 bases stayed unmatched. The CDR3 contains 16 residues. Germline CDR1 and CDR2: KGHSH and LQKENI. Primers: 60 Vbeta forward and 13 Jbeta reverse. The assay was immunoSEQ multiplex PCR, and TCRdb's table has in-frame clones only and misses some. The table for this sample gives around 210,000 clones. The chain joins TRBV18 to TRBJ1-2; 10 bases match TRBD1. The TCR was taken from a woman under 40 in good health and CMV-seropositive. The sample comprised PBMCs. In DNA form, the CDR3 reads TGTGCCAGCTCACCCGGACAGGGGGGACGTGACTATGGCTACACCTTC. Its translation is CASSPGQGGRDYGYTF. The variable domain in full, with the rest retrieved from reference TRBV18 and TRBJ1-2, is NAGVMQNPRHLVRRRGQEARLRCSPMKGHSHVYWYRQLPEEGLKFMVYLQKENIIDESGMPKERFSAEFPKEGPSILRIQQVVRGDSAAYFCASSPGQGGRDYGYTFGSGTRLTVV.